A selection of T cell receptor beta chains follows, all from one sample in a study of T cell responses to AZD1222 COVID-19 vaccine. Measured with immunoSEQ multiplex PCR; TCRdb has only the in-frame clones, and not every one. The sample lists around 73,000 clones, roughly nine tenths occurring once. The specimen comprised peripheral blood, sampled 28 days after the second AZD1222 dose. The receptors were sampled from an adult who received the AZD1222 COVID-19 vaccine. The CDR3 runs from the conserved cysteine through the conserved F or W. The D gene is left open where the match is weak. Size is stated for part of the rows, as once, few or many counts, or as a class when the clone is expanded.

d_gene	v_gene	j_gene	abundance	CDR3nt	CDR3aa
-	TRBV4-2	TRBJ2-3	-	TGTGCCAGCAGCCAAGATGTGGACAGAGGGGCGGGCACAGATACGCAGTATTTT	CASSQDVDRGAGTDTQYF
-	TRBV5-1	TRBJ2-3	-	TGCGCCAGCAGCTTGGGCGGGAGCACAGATACGCAGTATTTT	CASSLGGSTDTQYF
TRBD1	TRBV7-3	TRBJ1-1	-	TGTGCCAGCAGCTTATACAGGGGTACTGAAGCTTTCTTT	CASSLYRGTEAFF
TRBD1	TRBV5-1	TRBJ1-1	-	TGCGCCAGCAGCTTGGGGGACAGGGGGCGCGGGAACACTGAAGCTTTCTTT	CASSLGDRGRGNTEAFF
-	TRBV7-2	TRBJ1-3	-	TGTGCCAGCAGCACCCGGGTAGGGTTGGCTGGAAACACCATATATTTT	CASSTRVGLAGNTIYF
TRBD2	TRBV7-3	TRBJ2-1	-	TGTGCCAGCAGCTTAGAACCTAGCGGGCGGAGCACCTACAATGAGCAGTTCTTC	CASSLEPSGRSTYNEQFF
-	TRBV15	TRBJ2-6	once	TGTGCCACCAGCAGACCAAAAAGGACTGGGGCCAACGTCCTGACTTTC	CATSRPKRTGANVLTF
TRBD2	TRBV19	TRBJ2-7	-	TGTGCCACCACACCGCGGGGGATTAGTGACGAGCAGTACTTC	CATTPRGISDEQYF
-	TRBV29-1	TRBJ1-6	-	TGCAGCGTTGATGTGGGAGATGGTCAACCCCTCCACTTT	CSVDVGDGQPLHF
TRBD1	TRBV12-3/TRBV12-4	TRBJ2-2	-	TGTGCCAGCAGGACAGGGAGTAACGGGGAGCTGTTTTTT	CASRTGSNGELFF
TRBD2	TRBV19	TRBJ2-5	-	TGTGCCAGTACTCAAGGCGGGGGGGCCCCGGAGACCCAGTACTTC	CASTQGGGAPETQYF
TRBD1	TRBV4-1	TRBJ1-5	-	TGCGCCAGCAGCCAGGACTTGGGACAGGGTGGCAATCAGCCCCAGCATTTT	CASSQDLGQGGNQPQHF
-	TRBV9	TRBJ1-2	once	TGTGCCAGCAGCGTAGGCATTTGGGATGGGGACTACACCTTC	CASSVGIWDGDYTF
-	TRBV21-1	TRBJ1-1	-	TGTGCCAGCAGCAACGCCCGAGGGCAGATGTGGACTGAAGCTTTCTTT	CASSNARGQMWTEAFF
-	TRBV5-1	TRBJ1-4	-	TGCGCCAGCAGCTTGTCCGGGGTGAAGGAAAAACTGTTTTTT	CASSLSGVKEKLFF